One sample yielded the 18 T cell receptor beta chains listed below, sequenced in a study of blood T cell repertoires in COVID-19. Repertoires were generated with immunoSEQ multiplex PCR, while TCRdb's copy carries only in-frame clones and drops some. Of 110,000 or so clones in the sample, approximately 90% were seen once. Sequenced sample: peripheral blood. These receptors all stem from a human donor in a cohort sampled during active COVID-19.

This clone was observed once. V gene TRBV10-3 combines with J gene TRBJ2-5; weak D call: TRBD1 (7 bases). The CDR3 covers 14 residues. The V gene lost 4 bases and the J gene lost 1 base, with 10 bases spanning the gap. Germline V CDR1 and CDR2: ENHRY, SYGVKD. For the CDR3, the DNA is TGTGCCATCAGTGGCGGGACAGCCCAAGAGACCCAGTACTTC. It specifies CAISGGTAQETQYF.

The rearrangement joins TRBV5-4 to TRBJ2-7; 12 bases align to TRBD1. V gave up 4 bases and J gave up 5 bases; unmatched junction bases: 13. The CDR3 runs to 17 residues. In germline, CDR1 is SGHNT, CDR2 YYREEE (reference sequence). The DNA for the CDR3 is TGTGCCAGCAGCGCTATAGGATTGGGACAGGGGGCGAACGAGCAGTACTTC. This codes for CASSAIGLGQGANEQYF. Based on the CDR3 plus reference TRBV5-4 and TRBJ2-7, the full variable domain is ETGVTQSPTHLIKTRGQQVTLRCSSQSGHNTVSWYQQALGQGPQFIFQYYREEENGRGNFPPRFSGLQFPNYSSELNVNALELDDSALYLCASSAIGLGQGANEQYFGPGTRLTVT.

The chain recombines TRBV7-2 with TRBJ1-5, with D possibly matching TRBD1 (6 bases). The ends were cut back, 4 bases at V and 3 bases at J, with 13 bases in the middle. The length of the CDR3 is 15 residues. CDR1 is SGHTA, CDR2 FQGNSA, per germline. The CDR3 sequence is CASSSTGTFNQPQHF. The CDR3 DNA follows: TGTGCCAGCAGCTCGACAGGTACTTTCAATCAGCCCCAGCATTTT.

This sequence joins TRBV7-9 and TRBJ2-3, with 11 bases aligning to TRBD2. CDR1 is SEHNR, CDR2 FQNEAQ, per germline (reference sequence). The CDR3 length is 17 residues. V lost 5 bases and J lost 0; bases outside the gene matches: 7. Written as DNA, the CDR3 is TGTGCCAGCAGCCGCAATAGCGGGGGGGCTAGCACAGATACGCAGTATTTT. As protein: CASSRNSGGASTDTQYF.

In DNA, the CDR3 is TGTGCCAGTCGTCAATCGGGACTAGCGGGGGTGAATGAGCAGTTCTTC. Translation gives CASRQSGLAGVNEQFF. The V call is TRBV25-1, the J call TRBJ2-1; 14 bases are shared with TRBD2. Losses at the gene ends were 9 bases for V and 7 bases for J; bases not matched to a gene: 11. The germline V gene encodes CDR1 MGHDK and CDR2 SYGVNS. The CDR3 runs to 16 residues.

V gene TRBV4-1 combines with J gene TRBJ1-5; TRBD1 matches at 7 bases. This CDR3 contains 22 residues. The germline gives CDR1 MGHRA, CDR2 YSYEKL. With V trimmed by 1 base and J by 0 bases, 21 bases remained unmatched. The CDR3 region is CASSQGGPWGQRWGYSNQPQHF. The DNA for the CDR3 is TGCGCCAGCAGCCAAGGGGGACCTTGGGGACAGAGGTGGGGATATAGCAATCAGCCCCAGCATTTT.

V usage is TRBV28 and J usage is TRBJ1-6; D perhaps matches TRBD1 (6 bases). The CDR3 is made up of 15 amino acids. The germline gives CDR1 MDHEN, CDR2 SYDVKM. V dropped 5 bases and J dropped 5 bases, with 13 bases sitting between them. The chain's CDR3 is CASSPLQGNNSPLHF. CDR3 DNA sequence: TGTGCCAGCAGTCCACTACAGGGCAATAATTCACCCCTCCACTTT.

This clone was observed a single time. The chain uses TRBV18 and TRBJ2-4; D is possibly TRBD2 (5 bases). CDR3 length equals 17 residues. In germline, CDR1 is KGHSH, CDR2 LQKENI. V was trimmed by 1 base and J by 3 bases, leaving 16 bases between them. The CDR3, as DNA: TGTGCCAGCTCACCACGGTCAGACACCGGGGTCAAAAACATTCAGTACTTC. As protein: CASSPRSDTGVKNIQYF. Combining the CDR3 with reference TRBV18 and TRBJ2-4 gives the whole variable domain NAGVMQNPRHLVRRRGQEARLRCSPMKGHSHVYWYRQLPEEGLKFMVYLQKENIIDESGMPKERFSAEFPKEGPSILRIQQVVRGDSAAYFCASSPRSDTGVKNIQYFGAGTRLSVL.

The chain is built from TRBV4-2 and TRBJ2-4, with 12 bases identical to TRBD2. This CDR3 region has 21 residues. Germline CDR1 is LGHNA and CDR2 is YNFKEQ. The ends lost 4 bases at V and 0 bases at J; junction bases unmatched: 16. CDR3 sequence reads: CASSPEVTSGSLSGAKNIQYF. The CDR3 DNA sequence: TGTGCCAGCAGCCCCGAGGTGACTAGCGGGAGCCTATCTGGAGCCAAAAACATTCAGTACTTC.

The chain has TRBV4-1 and TRBJ2-5; TRBD2 is a possible D gene (6 bases). The CDR3 spans 15 residues. Trimming left V 2 bases short and J 4 bases short, with 14 bases between. Germline loops: CDR1 MGHRA, CDR2 YSYEKL. This CDR3 reads CASSQRVLGGETQYF. In nucleotides, the CDR3 is TGCGCCAGCAGCCAAAGGGTCTTGGGGGGAGAGACCCAGTACTTC.

In nucleotides, the CDR3 is TGTGCCAGTAGTATCTCAGGGGGCGAAGCTTTCTTT. Its translation: CASSISGGEAFF. This chain joins TRBV19 and TRBJ1-1, with 8 bases fitting TRBD1. CDR3 size: 12 residues. The V gene's germline CDR1 is LNHDA and CDR2 SQIVND (reference sequence). The trim removed 3 bases at V and 8 bases at J, leaving 2 bases unmatched.

The chain employs TRBV27 and TRBJ2-1; 8 bases align to TRBD2. Germline CDR1 reads MNHEY; CDR2 reads SMNVEV (reference sequence). The V gene end was trimmed by 5 bases and the J gene end by 4 bases; junction bases not matched to a gene: 7. The CDR3 runs to 15 residues. The CDR3 DNA reads as TGTGCCAGCAGTATTAGCGGGGACTCTTACAATGAGCAGTTCTTC. The encoded protein is CASSISGDSYNEQFF.

The rearrangement links TRBV5-1 to TRBJ1-3; no definite D call. The V end was cut by 3 bases, the J end by 2 bases, with 9 bases between. In germline, CDR1 is SGHRS, CDR2 YFSETQ. The CDR3 is made up of 14 amino acids. CDR3 region: CASSSGFTGNTIYF. The CDR3 bases are TGCGCCAGCAGCTCTGGCTTTACTGGAAACACCATATATTTT.

The count of this clone is one. The rearrangement links TRBV11-2 to TRBJ1-2; TRBD1 matches at 7 bases. V lost 2 bases to trimming and J lost 2 bases; unmatched junction nucleotides: 2. The CDR3 spans 14 residues. Per the germline V gene, CDR1 is SGHAT and CDR2 is FQNNGV. CDR3 sequence reads: CASSLKTGNYGYTF. The CDR3 region has the DNA TGTGCCAGCAGCTTAAAGACAGGGAACTATGGCTACACCTTC.

The genes are TRBV15 and TRBJ1-1; no definite D call. The CDR3 has 12 amino acids. V was clipped by 0 bases and J by 11 bases, with 10 bases between them. Germline loops: CDR1 LNHNV, CDR2 YYDKDF (reference sequence). CDR3 region: CATSRDYRAAFF. The CDR3 coding sequence is TGTGCCACCAGCAGAGATTACAGAGCTGCTTTCTTT.

The rearrangement uses TRBV5-1 and TRBJ2-3, with 12 bases that match TRBD1. Looked up from germline, CDR1 is SGHRS and CDR2 is YFSETQ. This CDR3 is built from 13 residues. V gave up 7 bases and J gave up 5 bases; unmatched junction bases: 2. The CDR3 here is CASGTGGGDTQYF. CDR3 bases: TGCGCCAGCGGGACAGGGGGCGGAGATACGCAGTATTTT.

This clone came up once. The chain links TRBV5-1 to TRBJ2-3; D call uncertain. CDR3 length: 14 amino acids. V lost 1 base and J 6 bases, leaving 12 bases between the germline ends. Germline-derived CDR1 and CDR2 are SGHRS and YFSETQ. The DNA of the CDR3 is TGCGCCAGCAGCTTGACGGTGCCTAGGGATACGCAGTATTTT. Its protein product is CASSLTVPRDTQYF.

The genes are TRBV28 and TRBJ1-2, with TRBD1 matching 9 bases. This CDR3 comprises 16 residues. CDR1 is MDHEN and CDR2 is SYDVKM in the germline V gene. The V and J ends lost 10 bases and 2 bases, in that order; junction bases with no gene match: 14. CDR3 in DNA: TGTGCCACCGTGCCCCCGGGACAGGGAACCAACTATGGCTACACCTTC. Translated, it gives CATVPPGQGTNYGYTF.